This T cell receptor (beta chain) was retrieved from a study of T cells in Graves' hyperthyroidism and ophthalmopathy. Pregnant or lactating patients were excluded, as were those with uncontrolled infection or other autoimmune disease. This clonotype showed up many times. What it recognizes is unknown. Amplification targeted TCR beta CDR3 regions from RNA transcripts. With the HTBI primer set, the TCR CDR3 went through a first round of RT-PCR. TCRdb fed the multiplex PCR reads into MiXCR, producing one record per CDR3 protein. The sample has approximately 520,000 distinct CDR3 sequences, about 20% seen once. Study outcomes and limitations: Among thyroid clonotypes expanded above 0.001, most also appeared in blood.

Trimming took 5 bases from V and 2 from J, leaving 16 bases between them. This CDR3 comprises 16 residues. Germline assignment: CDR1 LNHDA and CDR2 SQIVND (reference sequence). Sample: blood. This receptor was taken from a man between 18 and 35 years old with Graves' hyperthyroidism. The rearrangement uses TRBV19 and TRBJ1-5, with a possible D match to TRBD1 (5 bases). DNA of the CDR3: TGTGCCAGTAGTTTCACAGGAGTATACGGCAATCAGCCCCAGCATTTT. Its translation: CASSFTGVYGNQPQHF. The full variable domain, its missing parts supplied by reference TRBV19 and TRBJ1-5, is DGGITQSPKYLFRKEGQNVTLSCEQNLNHDAMYWYRQDPGQGLRLIYYSQIVNDFQKGDIAEGYSVSREKKESFPLTVTSAQKNPTAFYLCASSFTGVYGNQPQHFGDGTRLSIL.